This TCR beta chain derives from a study of T-cell memory formation after mild COVID-19. By proportion, this clonotype is medium-sized. The antigen remains unidentified. TCRdb re-called the 5' RACE reads with MiXCR, one entry per CDR3 protein. This sample carries tens of thousands of distinct CDR3 sequences, 16% of them seen once, and the ten largest clones take 30% to 35%. General study findings and limits: Largely, contracting CD4+ clones fell within CM and EM, and contracting CD8+ clones within EMRA. Clones that shrank (day 15 to 85) were balanced CD4/CD8, whereas later expanders leaned CD4+.

Per the germline V gene, CDR1 is SGHVS and CDR2 is FQNEAQ. V lost 5 bases, J lost 5 bases, and 6 bases stayed unmatched. There are 15 residues in the CDR3. The rearrangement links TRBV7-8 to TRBJ1-4; 9 nucleotides align to TRBD1. Sample: PBMCs or a T cell subset sorted from them (not recorded which). This TCR derives from an adult woman who had mild COVID-19 (a few samples of this study predate the infection). Cell type and time point are not known. CDR3 loop: CASSQGGQGNEKLFF. The CDR3 DNA follows: TGTGCCAGCAGCCAAGGCGGACAGGGGAATGAAAAACTGTTTTTT.